This T cell receptor (beta chain) was sequenced in a study of shared clonotypes between healthy human individuals. The CDR3 consists of 17 residues. Per germline, CDR1 MGHRA and CDR2 YSYEKL. J gave up 10 bases and V 4 bases, and 18 bases lay outside the gene matches. Study findings and constraints: Sorted-subset samples were not fully sequenced, rarefaction indicated.

As concerns this clone: What it binds is not known.

Sequencing was performed with immunoSEQ multiplex PCR; in TCRdb, only in-frame clones are kept and a portion is missing. Here the sample spans 2 million to 2.5 million clones, approximately 94% being singletons. This receptor was taken from a man in his late teens or twenties in good health. Sequencing used naive CD4+ T cells sorted from blood. Subset indicated: CD45RA+ positively selected. This chain links TRBV4-1 with TRBJ2-1; 8 bases agree with TRBD1. The CDR3 nucleotides read TGCGCCAGCAGCCCCCTCGGACAGGGCAGGCTATATGGGGAGCAGTTCTTC. Residues: CASSPLGQGRLYGEQFF.